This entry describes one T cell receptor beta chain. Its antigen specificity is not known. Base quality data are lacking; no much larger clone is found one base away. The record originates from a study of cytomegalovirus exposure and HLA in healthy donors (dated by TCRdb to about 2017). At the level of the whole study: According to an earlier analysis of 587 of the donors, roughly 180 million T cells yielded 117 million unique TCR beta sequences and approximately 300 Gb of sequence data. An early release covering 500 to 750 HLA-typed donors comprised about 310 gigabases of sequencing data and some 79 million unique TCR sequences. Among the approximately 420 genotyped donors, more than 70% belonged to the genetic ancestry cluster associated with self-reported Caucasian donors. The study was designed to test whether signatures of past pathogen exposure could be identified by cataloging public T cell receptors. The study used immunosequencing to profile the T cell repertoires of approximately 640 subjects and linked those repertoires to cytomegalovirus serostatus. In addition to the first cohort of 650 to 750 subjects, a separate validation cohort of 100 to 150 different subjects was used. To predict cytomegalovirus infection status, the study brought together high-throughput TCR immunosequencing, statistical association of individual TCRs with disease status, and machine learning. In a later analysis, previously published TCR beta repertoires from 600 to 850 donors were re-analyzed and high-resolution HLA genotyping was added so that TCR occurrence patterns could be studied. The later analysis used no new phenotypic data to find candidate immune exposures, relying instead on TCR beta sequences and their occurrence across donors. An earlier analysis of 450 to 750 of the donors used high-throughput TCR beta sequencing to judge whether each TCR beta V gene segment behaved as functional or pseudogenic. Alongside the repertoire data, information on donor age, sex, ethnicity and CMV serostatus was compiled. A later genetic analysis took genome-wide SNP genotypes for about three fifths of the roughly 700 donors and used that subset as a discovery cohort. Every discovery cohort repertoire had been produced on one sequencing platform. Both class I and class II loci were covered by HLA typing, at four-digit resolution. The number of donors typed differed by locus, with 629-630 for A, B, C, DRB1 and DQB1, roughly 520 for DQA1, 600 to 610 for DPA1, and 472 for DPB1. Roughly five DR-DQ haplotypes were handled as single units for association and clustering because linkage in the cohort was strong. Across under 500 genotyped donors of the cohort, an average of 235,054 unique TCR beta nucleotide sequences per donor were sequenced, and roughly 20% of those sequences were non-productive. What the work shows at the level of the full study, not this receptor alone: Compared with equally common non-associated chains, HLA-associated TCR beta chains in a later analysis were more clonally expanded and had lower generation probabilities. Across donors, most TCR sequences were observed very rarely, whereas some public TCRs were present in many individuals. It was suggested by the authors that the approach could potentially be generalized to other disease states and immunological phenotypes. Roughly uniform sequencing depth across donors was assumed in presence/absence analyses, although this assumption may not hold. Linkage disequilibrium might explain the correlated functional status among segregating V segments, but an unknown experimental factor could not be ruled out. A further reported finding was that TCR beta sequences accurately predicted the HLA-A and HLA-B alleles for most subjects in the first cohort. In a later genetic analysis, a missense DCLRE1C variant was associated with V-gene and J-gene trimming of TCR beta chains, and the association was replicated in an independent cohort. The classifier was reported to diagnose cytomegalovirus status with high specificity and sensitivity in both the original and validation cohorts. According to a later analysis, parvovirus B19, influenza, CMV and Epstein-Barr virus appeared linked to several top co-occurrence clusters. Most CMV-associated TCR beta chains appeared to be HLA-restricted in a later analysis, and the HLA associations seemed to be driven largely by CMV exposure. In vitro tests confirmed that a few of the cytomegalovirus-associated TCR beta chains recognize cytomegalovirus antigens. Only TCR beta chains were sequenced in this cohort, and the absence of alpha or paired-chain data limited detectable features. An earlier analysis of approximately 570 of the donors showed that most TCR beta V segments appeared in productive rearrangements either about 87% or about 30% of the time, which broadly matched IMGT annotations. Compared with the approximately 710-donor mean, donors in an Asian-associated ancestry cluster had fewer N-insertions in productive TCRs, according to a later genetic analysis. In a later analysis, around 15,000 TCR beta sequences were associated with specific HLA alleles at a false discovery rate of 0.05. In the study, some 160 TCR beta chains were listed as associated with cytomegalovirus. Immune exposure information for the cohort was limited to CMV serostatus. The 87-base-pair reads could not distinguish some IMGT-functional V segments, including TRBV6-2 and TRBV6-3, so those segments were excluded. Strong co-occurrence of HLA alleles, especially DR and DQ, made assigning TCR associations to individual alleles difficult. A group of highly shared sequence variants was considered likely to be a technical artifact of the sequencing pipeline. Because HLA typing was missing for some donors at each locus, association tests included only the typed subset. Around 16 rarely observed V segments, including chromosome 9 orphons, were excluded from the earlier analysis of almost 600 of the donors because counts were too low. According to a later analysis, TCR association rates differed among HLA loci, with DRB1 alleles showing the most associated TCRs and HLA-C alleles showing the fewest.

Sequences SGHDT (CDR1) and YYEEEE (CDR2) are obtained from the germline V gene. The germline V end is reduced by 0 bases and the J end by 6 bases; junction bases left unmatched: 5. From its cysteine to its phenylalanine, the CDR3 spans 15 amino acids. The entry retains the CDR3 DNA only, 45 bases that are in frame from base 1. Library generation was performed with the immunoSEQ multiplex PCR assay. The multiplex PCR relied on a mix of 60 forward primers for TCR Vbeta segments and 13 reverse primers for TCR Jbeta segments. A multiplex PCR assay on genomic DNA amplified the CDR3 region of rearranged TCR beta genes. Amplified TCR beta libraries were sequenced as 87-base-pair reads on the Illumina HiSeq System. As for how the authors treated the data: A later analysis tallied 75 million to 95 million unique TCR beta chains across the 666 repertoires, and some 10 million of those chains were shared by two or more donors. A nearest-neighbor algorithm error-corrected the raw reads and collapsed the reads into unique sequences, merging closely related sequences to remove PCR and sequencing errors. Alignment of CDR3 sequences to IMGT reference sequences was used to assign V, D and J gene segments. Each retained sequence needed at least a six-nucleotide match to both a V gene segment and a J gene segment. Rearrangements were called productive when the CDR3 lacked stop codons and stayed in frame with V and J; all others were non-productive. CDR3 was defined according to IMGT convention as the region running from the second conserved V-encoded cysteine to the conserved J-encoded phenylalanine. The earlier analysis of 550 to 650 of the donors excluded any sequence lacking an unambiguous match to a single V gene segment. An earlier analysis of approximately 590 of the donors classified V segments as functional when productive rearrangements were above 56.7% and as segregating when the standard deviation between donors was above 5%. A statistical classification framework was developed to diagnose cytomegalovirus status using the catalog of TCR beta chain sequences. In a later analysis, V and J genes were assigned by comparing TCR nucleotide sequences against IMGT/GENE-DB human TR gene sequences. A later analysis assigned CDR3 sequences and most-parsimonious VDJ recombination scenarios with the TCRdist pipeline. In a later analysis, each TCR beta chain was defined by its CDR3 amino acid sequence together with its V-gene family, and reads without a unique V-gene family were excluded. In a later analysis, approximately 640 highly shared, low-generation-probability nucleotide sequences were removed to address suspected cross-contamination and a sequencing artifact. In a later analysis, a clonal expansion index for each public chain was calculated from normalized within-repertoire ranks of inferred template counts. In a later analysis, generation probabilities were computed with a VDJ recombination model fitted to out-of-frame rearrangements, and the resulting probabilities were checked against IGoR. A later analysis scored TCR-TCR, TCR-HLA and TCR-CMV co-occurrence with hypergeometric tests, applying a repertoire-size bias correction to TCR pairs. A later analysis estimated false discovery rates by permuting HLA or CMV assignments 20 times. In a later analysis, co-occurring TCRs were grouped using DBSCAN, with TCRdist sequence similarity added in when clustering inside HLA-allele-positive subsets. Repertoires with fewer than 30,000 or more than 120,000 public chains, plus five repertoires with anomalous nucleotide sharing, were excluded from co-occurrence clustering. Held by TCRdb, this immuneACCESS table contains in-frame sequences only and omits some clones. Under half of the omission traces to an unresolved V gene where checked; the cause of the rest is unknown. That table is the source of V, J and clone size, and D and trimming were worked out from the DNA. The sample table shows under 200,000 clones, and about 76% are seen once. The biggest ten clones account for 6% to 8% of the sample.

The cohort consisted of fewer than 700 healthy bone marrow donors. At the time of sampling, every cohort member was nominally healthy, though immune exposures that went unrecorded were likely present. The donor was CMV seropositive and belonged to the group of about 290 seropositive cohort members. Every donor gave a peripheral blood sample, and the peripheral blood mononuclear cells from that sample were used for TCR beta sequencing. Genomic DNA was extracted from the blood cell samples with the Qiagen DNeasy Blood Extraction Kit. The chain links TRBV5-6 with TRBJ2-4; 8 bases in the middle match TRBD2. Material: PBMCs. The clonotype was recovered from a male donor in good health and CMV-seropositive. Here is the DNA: TGTGCCAGCAGCTTGGAGCGGGGGATCCTAAACATTCAGTACTTC. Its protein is CASSLERGILNIQYF.